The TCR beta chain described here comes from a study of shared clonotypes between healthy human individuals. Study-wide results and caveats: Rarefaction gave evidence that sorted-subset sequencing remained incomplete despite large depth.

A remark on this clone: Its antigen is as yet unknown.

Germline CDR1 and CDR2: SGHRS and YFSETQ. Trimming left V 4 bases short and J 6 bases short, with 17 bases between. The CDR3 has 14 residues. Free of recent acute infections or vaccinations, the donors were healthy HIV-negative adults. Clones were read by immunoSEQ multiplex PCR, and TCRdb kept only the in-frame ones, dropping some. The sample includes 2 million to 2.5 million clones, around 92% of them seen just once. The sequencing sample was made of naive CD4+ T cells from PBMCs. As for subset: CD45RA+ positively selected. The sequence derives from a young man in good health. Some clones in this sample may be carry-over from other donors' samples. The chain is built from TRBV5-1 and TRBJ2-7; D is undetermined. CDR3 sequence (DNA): TGCGCCAGCAGCCCCCGTGAGTGGTCGCGCGAGCAGTACTTC. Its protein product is CASSPREWSREQYF.